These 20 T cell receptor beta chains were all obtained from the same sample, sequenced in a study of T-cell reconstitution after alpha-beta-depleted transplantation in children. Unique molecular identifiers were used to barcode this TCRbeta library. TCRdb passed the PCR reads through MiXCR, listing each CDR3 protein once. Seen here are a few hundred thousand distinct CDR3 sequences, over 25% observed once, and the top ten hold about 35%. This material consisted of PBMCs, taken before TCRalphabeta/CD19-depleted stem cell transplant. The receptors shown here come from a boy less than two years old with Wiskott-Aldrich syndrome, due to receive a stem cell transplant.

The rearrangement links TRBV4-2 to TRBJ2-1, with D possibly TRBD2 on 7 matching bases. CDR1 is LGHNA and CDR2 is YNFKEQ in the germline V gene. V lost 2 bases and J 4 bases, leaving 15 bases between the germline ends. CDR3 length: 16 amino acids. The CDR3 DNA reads TGTGCCAGCAGCCAAAGGGGGGGAGGGCCGTACAATGAGCAGTTCTTC. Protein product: CASSQRGGGPYNEQFF.

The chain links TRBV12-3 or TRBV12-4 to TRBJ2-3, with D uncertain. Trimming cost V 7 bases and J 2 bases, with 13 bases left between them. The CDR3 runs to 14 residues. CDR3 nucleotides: TGTGCCAGCATGGCAGAGAGACTCACAGATACGCAGTATTTT. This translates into CASMAERLTDTQYF.

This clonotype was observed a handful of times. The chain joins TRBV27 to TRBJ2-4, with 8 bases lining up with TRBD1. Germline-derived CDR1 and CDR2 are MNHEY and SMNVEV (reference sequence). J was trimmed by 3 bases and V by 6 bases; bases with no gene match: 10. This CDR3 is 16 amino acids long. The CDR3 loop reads CASRVGDRRDKNIQYF. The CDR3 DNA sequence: TGTGCCAGCAGGGTAGGGGACAGGCGGGACAAAAACATTCAGTACTTC.

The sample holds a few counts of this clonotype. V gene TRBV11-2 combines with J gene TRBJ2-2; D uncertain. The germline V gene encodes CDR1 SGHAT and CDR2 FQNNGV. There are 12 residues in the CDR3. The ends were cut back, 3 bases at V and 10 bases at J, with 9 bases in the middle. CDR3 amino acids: CASSFVSQELFF. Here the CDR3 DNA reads TGTGCCAGCAGCTTTGTTTCACAGGAGCTGTTTTTT.

CDR3 DNA: TGCGCCAGCAGCTTCCAGGGACAGGGGTTGTGGAATGAGCAGTTCTTC. It yields the protein CASSFQGQGLWNEQFF. The chain couples TRBV5-1 to TRBJ2-1; 10 bases map to TRBD1. The junction had 9 bases not matched to a gene; V was cut back by 2 bases and J by 7 bases. The CDR3 sequence is 16 residues long. The V gene's germline CDR1 is SGHRS and CDR2 YFSETQ. Complete variable domain (other parts from reference TRBV5-1 and TRBJ2-1): KAGVTQTPRYLIKTRGQQVTLSCSPISGHRSVSWYQQTPGQGLQFLFEYFSETQRNKGNFPGRFSGRQFSNSRSEMNVSTLELGDSALYLCASSFQGQGLWNEQFFGPGTRLTVL.

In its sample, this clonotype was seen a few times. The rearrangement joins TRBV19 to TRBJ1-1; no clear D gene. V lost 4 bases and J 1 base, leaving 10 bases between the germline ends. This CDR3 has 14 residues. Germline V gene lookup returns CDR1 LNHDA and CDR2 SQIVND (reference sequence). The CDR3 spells CASSTRRKNTEAFF. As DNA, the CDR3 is TGTGCCAGTAGTACGAGACGGAAGAACACTGAAGCTTTCTTT.

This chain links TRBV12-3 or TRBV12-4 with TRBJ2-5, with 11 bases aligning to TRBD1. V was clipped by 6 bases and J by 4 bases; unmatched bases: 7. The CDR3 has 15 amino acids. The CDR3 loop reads CASSLGTGGRETQYF. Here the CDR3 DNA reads TGTGCCAGCAGCCTCGGGACAGGGGGACGAGAGACCCAGTACTTC.

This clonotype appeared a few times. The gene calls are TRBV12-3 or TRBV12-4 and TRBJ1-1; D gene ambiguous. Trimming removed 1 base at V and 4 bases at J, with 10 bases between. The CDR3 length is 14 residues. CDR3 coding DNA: TGTGCCAGCAGTTTAGGAGCCCTGGGCACTGAAGCTTTCTTT. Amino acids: CASSLGALGTEAFF.

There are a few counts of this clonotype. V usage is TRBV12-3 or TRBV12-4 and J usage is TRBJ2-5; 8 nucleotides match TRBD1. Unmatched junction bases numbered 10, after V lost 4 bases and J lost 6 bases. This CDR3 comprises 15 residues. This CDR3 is CASSSGQGGWKTQYF. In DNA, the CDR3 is TGTGCCAGCAGTTCCGGACAGGGAGGTTGGAAGACCCAGTACTTC.

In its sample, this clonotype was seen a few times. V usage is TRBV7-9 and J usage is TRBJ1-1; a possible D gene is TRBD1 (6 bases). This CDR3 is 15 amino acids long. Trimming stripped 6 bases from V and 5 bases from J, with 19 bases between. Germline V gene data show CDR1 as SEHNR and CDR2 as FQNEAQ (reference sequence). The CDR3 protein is CASSRNTGFRTEAFF. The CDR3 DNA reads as TGTGCCAGCAGTCGGAATACAGGGTTTAGGACTGAAGCTTTCTTT.

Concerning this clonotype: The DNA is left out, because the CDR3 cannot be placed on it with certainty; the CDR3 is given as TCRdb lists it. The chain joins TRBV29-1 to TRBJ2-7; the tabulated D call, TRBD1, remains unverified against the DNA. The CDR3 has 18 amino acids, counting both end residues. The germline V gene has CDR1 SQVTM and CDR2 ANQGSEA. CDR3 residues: CSVGTGTGISTSILGGYF.

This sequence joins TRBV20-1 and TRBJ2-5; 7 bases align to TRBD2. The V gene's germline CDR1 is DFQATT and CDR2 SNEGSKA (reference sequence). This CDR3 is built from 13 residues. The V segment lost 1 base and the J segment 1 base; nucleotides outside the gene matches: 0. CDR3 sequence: CSARASGQETQYF. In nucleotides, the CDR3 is TGCAGTGCTAGAGCTAGCGGCCAAGAGACCCAGTACTTC.

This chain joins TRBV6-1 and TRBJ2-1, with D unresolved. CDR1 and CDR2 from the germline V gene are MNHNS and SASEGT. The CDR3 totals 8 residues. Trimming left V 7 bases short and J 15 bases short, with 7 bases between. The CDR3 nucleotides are TGTGCCAGCATAGTAGGGTTCTTC. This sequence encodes CASIVGFF.

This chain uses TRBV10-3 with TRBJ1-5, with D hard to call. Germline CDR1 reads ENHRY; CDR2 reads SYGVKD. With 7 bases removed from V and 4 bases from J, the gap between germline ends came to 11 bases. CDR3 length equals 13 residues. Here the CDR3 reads CAITAGGNQPQHF. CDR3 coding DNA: TGTGCCATCACGGCAGGAGGTAATCAGCCCCAGCATTTT.

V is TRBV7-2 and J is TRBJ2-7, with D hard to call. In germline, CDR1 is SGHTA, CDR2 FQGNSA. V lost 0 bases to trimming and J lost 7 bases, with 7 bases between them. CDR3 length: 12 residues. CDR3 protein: CASSLAALEQYF. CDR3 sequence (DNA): TGTGCCAGCAGCTTAGCGGCCTTGGAGCAGTACTTC.

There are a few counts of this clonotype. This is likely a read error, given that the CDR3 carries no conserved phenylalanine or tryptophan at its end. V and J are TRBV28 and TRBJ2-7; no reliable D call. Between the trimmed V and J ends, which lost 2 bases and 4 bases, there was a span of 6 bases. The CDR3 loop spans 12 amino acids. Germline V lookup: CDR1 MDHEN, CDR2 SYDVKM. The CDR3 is CASSLKFYEQYY. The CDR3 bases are TGTGCCAGCAGTTTAAAATTTTACGAGCAGTACTAC.

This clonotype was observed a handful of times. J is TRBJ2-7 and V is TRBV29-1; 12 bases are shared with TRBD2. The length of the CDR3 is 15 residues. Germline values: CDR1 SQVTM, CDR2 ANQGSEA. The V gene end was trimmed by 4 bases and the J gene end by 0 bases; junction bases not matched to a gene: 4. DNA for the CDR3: TGCAGCGTTGGGACTAGCGGGGACATCTCCTACGAGCAGTACTTC. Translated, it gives CSVGTSGDISYEQYF.

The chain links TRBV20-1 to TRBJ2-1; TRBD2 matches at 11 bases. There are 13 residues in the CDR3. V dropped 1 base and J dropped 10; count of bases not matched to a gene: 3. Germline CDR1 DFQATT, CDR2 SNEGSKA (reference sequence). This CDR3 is CSARVAGGQEQFF. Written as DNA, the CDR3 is TGCAGTGCTAGAGTAGCGGGAGGGCAGGAGCAGTTCTTC.

The CDR3 DNA reads TGCGCCAGCAGCCCGGACACGGATGGCTACACCTTC. It yields the protein CASSPDTDGYTF. The V gene is TRBV5-1, the J gene TRBJ1-2; TRBD1 is a possible D gene (5 bases). V was trimmed by 4 bases and J by 6 bases, leaving 10 bases between them. This CDR3 comprises 12 residues. Germline lookup yields CDR1 SGHRS and CDR2 YFSETQ.

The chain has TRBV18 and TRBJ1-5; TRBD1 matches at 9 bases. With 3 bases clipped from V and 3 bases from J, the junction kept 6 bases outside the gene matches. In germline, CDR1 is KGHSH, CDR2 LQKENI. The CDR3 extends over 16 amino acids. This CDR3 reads CASSPLGQGYNQPQHF. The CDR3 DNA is TGTGCCAGCTCACCCTTAGGACAGGGGTACAATCAGCCCCAGCATTTT.